This entry describes one T cell receptor (beta chain). Germline assignment: CDR1 SGHRS and CDR2 YFSETQ. Trimming at V came to 1 base and at J to 0 bases, leaving 4 bases not matched to a gene. There are 16 residues in the CDR3. The data were taken from a study of siplizumab effects on memory and regulatory T cells. Repertoires were generated with immunoSEQ multiplex PCR, while TCRdb's copy carries only in-frame clones and drops some. The repertoire includes roughly 56,000 clones, approximately 93% of them detected once, and around 40% sits in the top ten. V usage is TRBV5-1 and J usage is TRBJ2-1; 7 positions match TRBD1. This TCR derives from a human donor in good health. The sequenced material came from CD8+ T cells sorted from blood. Here the CDR3 reads CASSLYRGSSYNEQFF. CDR3 nucleotides: TGCGCCAGCAGCTTGTACAGGGGAAGCTCCTACAATGAGCAGTTCTTC.